This T cell receptor (beta chain) derives from a study of synovial regulatory T cells in juvenile arthritis. Study-wide results and limits: Blood Treg cells that were inflammation-associated showed lower TCR diversity than other blood Treg cells.

This table comes from immunoSEQ multiplex PCR, and its TCRdb copy is limited to in-frame clones, with some not included. This sample contains around 1,300 clones. Its frequency marks this clone as medium-sized. Its antigen is unidentified. The CDR3 is 15 residues long. The entry carries no DNA sequence. Per germline, CDR1 SGHTA and CDR2 FQGNSA. The sequencing input was Treg cells from blood. Specified subset: HLA-DR+ inflammation-associated blood Treg cells. The chain recombines TRBV7-2 with TRBJ2-1; lacking DNA, the TRBD2 call made by TCRdb goes unchecked. This clonotype originated in a donor younger than 30 with juvenile idiopathic arthritis. The CDR3 sequence: CASSPSGRSYNEQFF. Full variable domain (remainder filled in from reference TRBV7-2 and TRBJ2-1): GAGVSQSPSNKVTEKGKDVELRCDPISGHTALYWYRQSLGQGLEFLIYFQGNSAPDKSGLPSDRFSAERTGGSVSTLTIQRTQQEDSAVYLCASSPSGRSYNEQFFGPGTRLTVL.